Presented here are 25 T cell receptor beta chains from one specimen sequenced in a study of T-cell reconstitution after alpha-beta-depleted transplantation in children. This sample's TCRbeta library carried unique molecular identifier barcodes. TCRdb fed the PCR reads into MiXCR, producing one record per CDR3 protein. The table has 480,000 or so distinct CDR3 sequences, over 9.5% seen once. The starting material was PBMCs, obtained before TCRalphabeta/CD19-depleted stem cell transplant. Every receptor here comes from a child aged 2-9 years with inherited bone marrow failure, due to receive a stem cell transplant.

Ten or more counts support this clonotype. V and J are TRBV5-1 and TRBJ2-3, with D tentatively TRBD1 or TRBD2 (5 bases each). Germline CDR1 reads SGHRS; CDR2 reads YFSETQ. The ends were cut back, 4 bases at V and 5 bases at J, with 14 bases in the middle. This CDR3 is 14 amino acids long. CDR3 nucleotide sequence: TGCGCCAGCAGCCTCGGGACGCCGGGAGATACGCAGTATTTT. Encoded protein: CASSLGTPGDTQYF. Based on the CDR3 plus reference TRBV5-1 and TRBJ2-3, the full variable domain is KAGVTQTPRYLIKTRGQQVTLSCSPISGHRSVSWYQQTPGQGLQFLFEYFSETQRNKGNFPGRFSGRQFSNSRSEMNVSTLELGDSALYLCASSLGTPGDTQYFGPGTRLTVL.

This clonotype was counted many times. The chain combines TRBV12-3 or TRBV12-4 with TRBJ2-1; 10 nucleotides match TRBD1. The CDR3 is 12 amino acids. V was pared by 10 bases and J by 10 bases, with 7 bases of the junction left unmatched. DNA for the CDR3: TGTGCCATCAGAGGGACAGGGGCAGAGCAGTTCTTC. Protein product: CAIRGTGAEQFF.

This clonotype was found many times. This chain links TRBV5-6 with TRBJ2-2, with D unclear. CDR1 is SGHDT, CDR2 YYEEEE, per germline. Trimming took off 4 bases at V and 0 bases at J, with 13 bases between the two ends. The CDR3 is 16 amino acids. CDR3 region: CASSPWPPPNTGELFF. CDR3 DNA: TGTGCCAGCAGCCCCTGGCCGCCGCCGAACACCGGGGAGCTGTTTTTT.

This clonotype has ten or more counts. The CDR3 protein is CASTLRGNGNQPQHF. The CDR3 DNA follows: TGTGCCAGCACTCTTCGGGGAAATGGCAATCAGCCCCAGCATTTT. The chain has TRBV27 and TRBJ1-5, with D unresolved. The CDR3 loop spans 15 amino acids. V gave up 7 bases and J gave up 2 bases, with 15 bases separating them. Germline lookup yields CDR1 MNHEY and CDR2 SMNVEV (reference sequence).

This clonotype was found a few times. The chain carries TRBV18 and TRBJ2-3; 7 nucleotides line up with TRBD2. Unmatched junction bases numbered 7, after V lost 2 bases and J lost 2 bases. This CDR3 is built from 16 residues. Germline CDR1 and CDR2: KGHSH and LQKENI. The CDR3 nucleotides read TGTGCCAGCTCACCAACTCTAGCGGTCATCACAGATACGCAGTATTTT. Its translation is CASSPTLAVITDTQYF.

In this sample, this clonotype turned up once. The rearrangement uses TRBV3-1 and TRBJ2-7; D is undetermined. The CDR3 runs to 17 residues. Trimming stripped 10 bases from V and 2 bases from J, with 27 bases between. Germline V gives CDR1 LGHDT, CDR2 YNNKEL (reference sequence). The CDR3 spells CATCQDRLGYRTYEQYF. The DNA of the CDR3 is TGTGCCACCTGCCAAGATAGGCTCGGCTACCGTACCTACGAGCAGTACTTC.

This clonotype was observed many times. This chain joins TRBV5-1 and TRBJ2-1; D is perhaps TRBD1 (5 bases). CDR1 and CDR2 from the germline V gene are SGHRS and YFSETQ. V was cut by 0 bases and J by 1 base, with 8 bases left in between. This CDR3 contains 15 residues. The CDR3 is CASSLETASYNEQFF. The CDR3, as DNA: TGCGCCAGCAGCTTGGAGACAGCTTCCTACAATGAGCAGTTCTTC.

This clonotype was seen a handful of times. The chain joins TRBV28 to TRBJ2-1; TRBD2 might be the D (6 bases). CDR1 and CDR2 from the germline V gene are MDHEN and SYDVKM. This CDR3 has 13 amino acids. V gave up 8 bases and J gave up 8 bases, with 16 bases separating them. The CDR3, as DNA: TGTGCCAGCCTCCGAGGCGGGATCGATGAGCAGTTCTTC. This sequence encodes CASLRGGIDEQFF.

This clonotype was found many times. The CDR3 coding sequence is TGTGCCAGCAGGAAGGACGGCACTAATGAAAAACTGTTTTTT. Translated, it gives CASRKDGTNEKLFF. This sequence joins TRBV2 and TRBJ1-4; no reliable D call. Germline assignment: CDR1 SNHLY and CDR2 FYNNEI. V lost 6 bases, J lost 2 bases, and 10 bases lay in between. This CDR3 is built from 14 residues.

In its sample, this clonotype was seen many times. J is TRBJ1-1 and V is TRBV15; D is ambiguous. The CDR3 totals 12 residues. The V end was cut by 0 bases, the J end by 7 bases, with 6 bases between. CDR1 is LNHNV, CDR2 YYDKDF, per germline (reference sequence). The CDR3 DNA sequence: TGTGCCACCAGCAGAGATTTCCATGAAGCTTTCTTT. Protein: CATSRDFHEAFF.

This clonotype came up many times. The J gene is TRBJ2-1, the V gene TRBV9, with D possibly matching TRBD1 (5 bases). The CDR3 is made up of 14 amino acids. V gave up 4 bases and J gave up 7 bases, with 15 bases separating them. Germline loops: CDR1 SGDLS, CDR2 YYNGEE. The CDR3 reads CASSPREGRNEQFF. The CDR3 DNA sequence: TGTGCCAGCAGCCCCAGGGAAGGGCGGAATGAGCAGTTCTTC.

The chain joins TRBV7-9 to TRBJ1-2, with 8 nucleotides matching TRBD1. The germline CDR1 and CDR2 sequences are SEHNR and FQNEAQ (reference sequence). This CDR3 comprises 14 residues. The V and J ends lost 5 bases and 5 bases, in that order; junction bases with no gene match: 7. CDR3 amino acids: CASSPRDRFYGYTF. The DNA of the CDR3 is TGTGCCAGCAGCCCCCGGGACAGGTTTTATGGCTACACCTTC.

This clonotype was found many times. The J gene is TRBJ1-1, the V gene TRBV20-1; unclear D gene. This CDR3 has 13 residues. The V and J ends lost 1 base and 6 bases respectively, with 12 bases between them. The germline gives CDR1 DFQATT, CDR2 SNEGSKA (reference sequence). CDR3 nucleotides: TGCAGTGCTAGAGGACATTTCAACGCTGAAGCTTTCTTT. This translates into CSARGHFNAEAFF.

The rearrangement joins TRBV29-1 to TRBJ1-1, with D perhaps matching TRBD1 (6 bases). V lost 0 bases and J lost 3, with 11 bases in between. CDR3 size: 14 residues. Per the germline V gene, CDR1 is SQVTM and CDR2 is ANQGSEA. The CDR3 bases are TGCAGCGTTGAAGAGGACAGCTATTACACTGAAGCTTTCTTT. It yields the protein CSVEEDSYYTEAFF. The full variable domain, rest sourced from reference TRBV29-1 and TRBJ1-1, is SAVISQKPSRDICQRGTSLTIQCQVDSQVTMMFWYRQQPGQSLTLIATANQGSEATYESGFVIDKFPISRPNLTFSTLTVSNMSPEDSSIYLCSVEEDSYYTEAFFGQGTRLTVV.

This clonotype came up many times. This chain joins TRBV4-3 and TRBJ2-1; TRBD1 aligns across 7 bases. The CDR3 has 15 residues. V lost 0 bases to trimming and J lost 6 bases; unmatched junction nucleotides: 5. Per germline, CDR1 LGHNA and CDR2 YSLEER. In DNA, the CDR3 is TGCGCCAGCAGCCAAGAGACAGGGAGAGGCAATGAGCAGTTCTTC. The encoded protein is CASSQETGRGNEQFF.

The chain is built from TRBV11-3 and TRBJ2-1; TRBD1 matches 10 bases. CDR1 SGHNT and CDR2 YENEEA come from the germline V gene. J gave up 0 bases and V 2 bases, and 16 bases lay outside the gene matches. There are 21 residues in the CDR3. The DNA of the CDR3 is TGTGCCAGCAGCTTACCAGCTTCGGGACAGGGGCCCCACACCTCCTACAATGAGCAGTTCTTC. This translates into CASSLPASGQGPHTSYNEQFF.

This chain joins TRBV6-5 and TRBJ2-7, with D possibly TRBD2 on 5 matching bases. The CDR3 consists of 18 residues. CDR1 is MNHEY, CDR2 SVGAGI, per germline. Deletions cut 0 bases from V and 6 bases from J, with 24 bases between. CDR3: CASSYSNRLPEELGEQYF. In DNA, the CDR3 is TGTGCCAGCAGTTACTCGAATAGACTCCCGGAGGAATTGGGCGAGCAGTACTTC.

V usage is TRBV6-2 or TRBV6-3 and J usage is TRBJ2-1; possible D gene TRBD2, 5 bases. The V gene's germline CDR1 is MNHEY and CDR2 SVGEGT. The CDR3 extends over 13 amino acids. Trimming removed 2 bases at V and 10 bases at J, with 12 bases between. The CDR3 DNA reads TGTGCCAGCAGTTACGGGAGCCGTGGCGAGCAGTTCTTC. Translation: CASSYGSRGEQFF.

This clonotype was counted many times. This chain uses TRBV10-1 with TRBJ2-7; D gene uncertain. In germline, CDR1 is WNHNN, CDR2 SYGVQD (reference sequence). The CDR3 is 13 amino acids. V lost 4 bases, J lost 9 bases, and 16 bases lay in between. CDR3 sequence (DNA): TGCGCCAGCAGTGGACCCGGAGAGCCGAGGCAGTACTTC. It codes for CASSGPGEPRQYF.

As DNA, the CDR3 is TGTGCCAGCAGCTGGTCAGGTTCAGAGGAGCAGTACTTC. Protein sequence: CASSWSGSEEQYF. This rearrangement joins TRBV6-1 to TRBJ2-7; D remains unclear. The V and J ends lost 6 bases and 7 bases respectively, with 16 bases between them. This CDR3 region has 13 residues. Germline V gives CDR1 MNHNS, CDR2 SASEGT.

This clonotype has at least ten counts. This chain links TRBV5-1 with TRBJ2-5; 8 bases map to TRBD1. The CDR3 is 16 amino acids. Per the germline V gene, CDR1 is SGHRS and CDR2 is YFSETQ. Trimming at V came to 0 bases and at J to 5 bases, leaving 9 bases not matched to a gene. CDR3 residues: CASSLALRQGRETQYF. The DNA of the CDR3 is TGCGCCAGCAGCTTGGCCTTGAGACAGGGGCGTGAGACCCAGTACTTC.

The rearrangement uses TRBV4-1 and TRBJ1-1; 9 nucleotides line up with TRBD1. The CDR3 is 16 residues long. The J segment lost 0 bases and the V segment lost 5 bases, leaving 7 bases of the junction unmatched. From germline, CDR1 is MGHRA and CDR2 YSYEKL. DNA of the CDR3: TGCGCCAGCAGCGGACCAACAGGGGGCATGAACACTGAAGCTTTCTTT. It specifies CASSGPTGGMNTEAFF.

This clonotype was recorded once. This sequence may be a read error, since a much larger clone differs from it by one base. The J gene is TRBJ1-2, the V gene TRBV28; D is possibly TRBD1 (5 bases). V was trimmed by 6 bases and J by 2 bases, leaving 13 bases between them. This CDR3 contains 14 residues. Germline CDR1 and CDR2: MDHEN and SYDVKM. CDR3 sequence reads: CASSLGATNYGYTF. The CDR3 nucleotides are TGTGCCAGCAGCTTAGGGGCCACCAACTATGGCTACACCTTC.

The V gene is TRBV7-6, the J gene TRBJ2-3; TRBD1 is a possible D gene (5 bases). The CDR3 contains 20 residues. V shed 5 bases and J shed 2 bases, with 29 bases lying between them. The germline CDR1 and CDR2 sequences are SGHVS and FNYEAQ. CDR3 sequence: CASSGTWEEGQNFLTDTQYF. Here the CDR3 DNA reads TGTGCCAGCAGCGGCACGTGGGAAGAAGGACAAAACTTCCTCACAGATACGCAGTATTTT.

This clonotype was picked up many times. This rearrangement joins TRBV4-2 to TRBJ1-2; D might be TRBD1 (6 bases). Looked up from germline, CDR1 is LGHNA and CDR2 is YNFKEQ. The CDR3 has 11 residues. Trimming took 7 bases from V and 7 from J, leaving 10 bases between them. CDR3 DNA: TGTGCCAGCAAACAGGGACCTGGCTACACCTTC. Encoded protein: CASKQGPGYTF.